The rows below give T cell receptor beta chains drawn from one sample of a study of human T cells and chemical hapten exposure. TCRdb reanalysed the RACE reads using MiXCR and keeps one entry per CDR3 protein. This sample yields 240,000 or so distinct CDR3 sequences, of which about 8.6% are seen a single time; 2% to 3% belongs to the top ten. This sample comprised whole blood, obtained in connection with sensitization to the hapten diphenylcyclopropenone (DPC). Every receptor here comes from a woman aged 35 to 49 with alopecia areata. Some clones in this sample may be carry-over from other donors' samples. CDR3s include the opening cysteine and the closing phenylalanine or tryptophan. The D gene is left open where the match is weak. A clone size is listed for some rows: how often the clone was seen (once, few, many), or a class if it is expanded.

j_gene	d_gene	v_gene	abundance	CDR3nt	CDR3aa
TRBJ2-3	.	TRBV20-1	.	TGCAGTGCTTTTGGGGGCAGGGGCACAGATACGCAGTATTTT	CSAFGGRGTDTQYF
TRBJ1-6	.	TRBV4-1	few	TGCGCCAGCAGCCAAGAGTCGAAGAATTCACCCCTCCACTTT	CASSQESKNSPLHF
TRBJ1-1	.	TRBV6-6	.	TGTGCCAGCAGTCAGAGACGGGGACCGCTTTCTGCTTTCTTT	CASSQRRGPLSAFF
TRBJ2-6	.	TRBV7-8	few	TGTGCCAGCAGCTTAGTCGGTTACGGCTCTGGGGCCAACGTCCTGACTTTC	CASSLVGYGSGANVLTF
TRBJ1-2	.	TRBV19	few	TGTGCCAGTATCCACACAGGAGGCCATGGCTACACCTTC	CASIHTGGHGYTF
TRBJ1-2	.	TRBV7-9	few	TGTGCCAGCCCGGTATCTGGGGGCTCGGGAGATGGCTACACCTTC	CASPVSGGSGDGYTF
TRBJ1-1	.	TRBV7-9	.	TGTGCCAGCACCCTTCTGGGGGCTCCTGAAGCTTTCTTT	CASTLLGAPEAFF
TRBJ2-1	TRBD2	TRBV28	.	TGTGCCAGCAGTTCAGGACTAGCGGGAGTTGGGGGATACAATGAGCAGTTCTTC	CASSSGLAGVGGYNEQFF
TRBJ2-5	.	TRBV2	many	TGTGCCAGCAGTGCAAGCGGCACGCTTTTTGAGACCCAGTACTTC	CASSASGTLFETQYF
TRBJ2-3	TRBD2	TRBV4-1	few	TGCGCCAGCAGCCGGGGGGCTAGCGGGAGCCCAGATACGCAGTATTTT	CASSRGASGSPDTQYF
TRBJ2-7	.	TRBV28	few	TGTGCCAGCAGTCCCCCTGGGCGGAGGGGCTCCTACGAGCAGTACTTC	CASSPPGRRGSYEQYF
TRBJ1-2	TRBD1	TRBV5-1	few	TGCGCCAGCAGCCCTTGGACAGGGGGCAACTATGGCTACACCTTC	CASSPWTGGNYGYTF
TRBJ1-4	TRBD1	TRBV29-1	many	TGCAGCGTTGTTCCGACAGGGGGTGGTGAAAAACTGTTTTTT	CSVVPTGGGEKLFF
TRBJ1-4	.	TRBV6-5	few	TGTGCCAGCCGACAGATCTCAACTAATGAAAAACTGTTTTTT	CASRQISTNEKLFF
TRBJ2-1	TRBD2	TRBV2	few	TGTGCCAGCAGTGGAGGAACTAGCGCATACAATGAGCAGTTCTTC	CASSGGTSAYNEQFF
TRBJ1-1	TRBD1	TRBV7-9	.	TGTGCCAGCAGCCCCCCGGGACAGGGACTAGCTTTCTTT	CASSPPGQGLAFF
TRBJ2-2	.	TRBV7-3	few	TGTGCCAGCAGCTTAAACTCTCCCTCGAACACCGGGGAGCTGTTTTTT	CASSLNSPSNTGELFF
TRBJ2-5	.	TRBV14	.	TGTGCCAGCAGCCCCGGGCTATACTTGGGGGAGACCCAGTACTTC	CASSPGLYLGETQYF
TRBJ2-5	TRBD1	TRBV12-3/TRBV12-4	.	TGTGCCAGCAGCCCGGGACAGGGCTTGGAGACCCAGTACTTC	CASSPGQGLETQYF
TRBJ2-1	TRBD2	TRBV6-5	.	TGTGCCAGCAGAAGGAGGAAACTAGCGGGAGACAATGAGCAGTTCTTC	CASRRRKLAGDNEQFF
TRBJ2-2	TRBD2	TRBV11-1	.	TGTGCCAGCAGCTTTTCCCTGGGACTAGCGGGAGCCGGGGAGCTGTTTTTT	CASSFSLGLAGAGELFF
TRBJ1-2	.	TRBV20-1	few	TGCAGTGCTGACGACATGTCTAACTATGGCTACACCTTC	CSADDMSNYGYTF
TRBJ1-1	.	TRBV12-3/TRBV12-4	.	TGTGCCAGCAGCCCCTCGCGGTTCTACGGAGCTTTCTTT	CASSPSRFYGAFF
TRBJ1-2	.	TRBV12-3/TRBV12-4	few	TGTGCCAGCACCTTCAAGCCGGGGATAGGCTACACCTTC	CASTFKPGIGYTF
TRBJ2-7	.	TRBV14	.	TGTGCCAGCAGCCCCCGAACACTAGGGGGGGAGCAGTACTTC	CASSPRTLGGEQYF
TRBJ2-3	.	TRBV28	many	TGTGCCAGCTGCGGCAGCACAGATACGCAGTATTTT	CASCGSTDTQYF
TRBJ2-5	TRBD1	TRBV12-3/TRBV12-4	few	TGTGCCAGCAGGAGGACAGGGGGGACCCAGTACTTC	CASRRTGGTQYF
TRBJ2-3	.	TRBV20-1	.	TGCAGTGCTAGGGTATTAGGGGAGGCAGATACGCAGTATTTT	CSARVLGEADTQYF
TRBJ1-1	.	TRBV7-2	.	TGTGCCAGCAGCTTAGGGAGGACAGTTAACACTGAAGCTTTCTTT	CASSLGRTVNTEAFF
TRBJ1-5	.	TRBV7-2	few	TGTGCCAGCAGCTTACAGGGAATCAATCAGCCCCAGCATTTT	CASSLQGINQPQHF
TRBJ2-7	TRBD1	TRBV2	many	TGTGCCAGCAGTGAAAGGGCAGGGGGCAACAACGAGCAGTACTTC	CASSERAGGNNEQYF
TRBJ2-3	.	TRBV20-1	few	TGCAGTGCTACACCCCTCGGAGATACGCAGTATTTT	CSATPLGDTQYF
TRBJ1-1	.	TRBV5-1	many	TGCGCCAGCAGCTCCTATCAGAACACTGAAGCTTTCTTT	CASSSYQNTEAFF
TRBJ2-7	TRBD1	TRBV25-1	.	TGTGCCAGCCGTTCGGACAGGGCCTACGAGCAGTACTTC	CASRSDRAYEQYF
TRBJ2-5	.	TRBV7-3	few	TGTGCCAGCAGCTTAATAGGGGACTCCGAGACCCAGTACTTC	CASSLIGDSETQYF
TRBJ1-2	.	TRBV7-9	few	TGTGCCAGCAGCCCATCCGGACAGCCTAACTATGGCTACACCTTC	CASSPSGQPNYGYTF
TRBJ2-5	TRBD2	TRBV5-1	few	TGCGCCAGCAGCTTGGATCTTGGGACTAGCGGGAAAGAGACCCAGTACTTC	CASSLDLGTSGKETQYF
TRBJ1-1	.	TRBV29-1	.	TGCAGCGTTGATAGTTACACTGAAGCTTTCTTT	CSVDSYTEAFF
TRBJ2-4	.	TRBV6-2/TRBV6-3	many	TGTGCCAGCAGTCACGGGGGAGCCAAAAACATTCAGTACTTC	CASSHGGAKNIQYF
TRBJ2-1	.	TRBV24-1	once	TGTGCCACCAGTGAAGTGGCCGGCAATGAGCAGTTCTTC	CATSEVAGNEQFF
TRBJ2-7	TRBD1	TRBV20-1	many	TGCAGTAGGACAGGAGGTTCCTACGAGCAGTACTTC	CSRTGGSYEQYF
TRBJ2-5	.	TRBV6-6	few	TGTGCCAGCAATTCCCTCGGGGAGACCCAGTACTTC	CASNSLGETQYF
TRBJ2-7	.	TRBV4-2	many	TGTGCCAGCAGCCAAGATACCCGGGGTCGAGGGGAGCAGTACTTC	CASSQDTRGRGEQYF
TRBJ1-1	.	TRBV28	few	TGTGCCAGCAGTTTGTACGGGTCCCGTAACACTGAAGCTTTCTTT	CASSLYGSRNTEAFF
TRBJ1-3	.	TRBV29-1	few	TGCAGCGTCAGTGGCCTTGTCTCTGGAAACACCATATATTTT	CSVSGLVSGNTIYF
TRBJ2-7	TRBD1	TRBV3-1	.	TGTGCCAGCAGCCAGGCCGGGACAGGGAGGCAGTACTTC	CASSQAGTGRQYF
TRBJ2-7	.	TRBV25-1	.	TGTGCCAGCAGTGCGTCCTTTGGCGAGCAGTACTTC	CASSASFGEQYF
TRBJ2-7	.	TRBV2	.	TGTGCCAGCAGGCCGAACTACGAGCAGTACTTC	CASRPNYEQYF
TRBJ1-2	.	TRBV12-3/TRBV12-4	few	TGTGCCAGCAGTCCCCGGACAGAGGCAATTAAAAACTATGGCTACACCTTC	CASSPRTEAIKNYGYTF
TRBJ1-4	.	TRBV28	many	TGTGCCAGCAGTTTCTCCGACCTTAAGAAACTGTTTTTT	CASSFSDLKKLFF
TRBJ1-2	.	TRBV7-2	.	TGTGCCAGCAGTCAAACACAGACTAACTATGGCTACACCTTC	CASSQTQTNYGYTF
TRBJ2-3	TRBD1	TRBV20-1	many	TGCAGTGCGTGGACAGGGGGAGGGGATACGCAGTATTTT	CSAWTGGGDTQYF
TRBJ2-4	.	TRBV6-5	few	TGTGCCAGCAGTCCCCGACAGAAAAACATTCAGTACTTC	CASSPRQKNIQYF
TRBJ2-2	.	TRBV25-1	few	TGTGCCAGCATCGGGCGGGAGAACACCGGGGAGCTGTTTTTT	CASIGRENTGELFF
TRBJ2-7	TRBD1	TRBV28	.	TGTGCCAGCCTCAGGGGGGCCGGACAGGGTTCTTACGAGCAGTACTTC	CASLRGAGQGSYEQYF
TRBJ1-1	.	TRBV6-5	many	TGTGCCAGCAGTACGCAAGGCACTGAAGCTTTCTTT	CASSTQGTEAFF
TRBJ2-7	.	TRBV7-9	many	TGTGCCAGCAGCCCTACAGCATCCTACGAGCAGTACTTC	CASSPTASYEQYF
TRBJ2-1	.	TRBV7-2	.	TGTGCCAGCAGCCGAAGCCGGGACCGATGGGATGAGCAGTTCTTC	CASSRSRDRWDEQFF
TRBJ1-2	.	TRBV21-1	.	TGTGCCAGCAGCCAAGCGACGGGGCAGGGGGCGACTGGCTACACCTTC	CASSQATGQGATGYTF